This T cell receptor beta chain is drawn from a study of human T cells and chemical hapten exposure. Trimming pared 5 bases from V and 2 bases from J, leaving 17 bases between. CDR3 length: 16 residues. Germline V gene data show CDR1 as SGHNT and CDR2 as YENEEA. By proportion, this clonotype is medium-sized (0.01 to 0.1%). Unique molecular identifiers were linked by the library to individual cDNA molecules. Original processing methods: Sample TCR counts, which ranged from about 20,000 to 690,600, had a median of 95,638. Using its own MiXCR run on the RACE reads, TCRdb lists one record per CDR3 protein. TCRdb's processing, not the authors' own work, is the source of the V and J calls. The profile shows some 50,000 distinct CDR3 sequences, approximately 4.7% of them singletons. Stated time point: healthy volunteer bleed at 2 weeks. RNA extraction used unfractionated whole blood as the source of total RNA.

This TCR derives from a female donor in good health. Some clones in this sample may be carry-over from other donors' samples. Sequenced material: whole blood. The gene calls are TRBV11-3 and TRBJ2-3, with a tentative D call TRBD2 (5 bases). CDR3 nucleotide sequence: TGTGCCAGCAGCCTAGGGCACGGGAAATACACAGATACGCAGTATTTT. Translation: CASSLGHGKYTDTQYF.